These T cell receptor beta chains were read from a single sample in a study of CD8 T cells in ankylosing spondylitis. One entry per CDR3 protein, called by TCRdb with MiXCR from the 5' RACE reads. The sample has roughly 700,000 distinct CDR3 sequences; 15% to 20% are singletons. Sequences were obtained from blood, either unsorted or a sorted T cell fraction (not recorded which). These receptors originate from a male donor with ankylosing spondylitis. Both conserved end residues are part of each CDR3. The D gene is left open where the match is weak. Clone sizes are given selectively: once, few, many, or a class where the clone is expanded.

abundance: few
d_gene: .
v_gene: TRBV18
j_gene: TRBJ2-2
CDR3aa: CASSPEGNGELFF
CDR3nt: TGTGCCAGCTCCCCCGAGGGGAACGGGGAGCTGTTTTTT

abundance: .
d_gene: .
v_gene: TRBV12-3/TRBV12-4
j_gene: TRBJ2-7
CDR3aa: CASSSRAGSYEQYF
CDR3nt: TGTGCCAGCAGTTCCCGAGCCGGGTCCTACGAGCAGTACTTC

abundance: few
d_gene: TRBD2
v_gene: TRBV20-1
j_gene: TRBJ2-3
CDR3aa: CSTQRGARTDTQYF
CDR3nt: TGCAGTACTCAGCGGGGGGCCAGGACAGATACGCAGTATTTT

abundance: .
d_gene: TRBD2
v_gene: TRBV28
j_gene: TRBJ2-1
CDR3aa: CASSLLLAGESYNEQFF
CDR3nt: TGTGCCAGCAGTCTCCTACTAGCGGGGGAATCCTACAATGAGCAGTTCTTC

abundance: .
d_gene: .
v_gene: TRBV29-1
j_gene: TRBJ2-1
CDR3aa: CSVLLSYEQFF
CDR3nt: TGCAGCGTCCTTCTCTCCTACGAGCAGTTCTTC

abundance: few
d_gene: TRBD2
v_gene: TRBV14
j_gene: TRBJ2-4
CDR3aa: CASSQDGGNIQYF
CDR3nt: TGTGCCAGCAGCCAAGACGGGGGGAACATTCAGTACTTC

abundance: .
d_gene: .
v_gene: TRBV5-1
j_gene: TRBJ2-3
CDR3aa: CASSARVAMADTQYF
CDR3nt: TGCGCCAGCAGCGCGAGGGTCGCTATGGCAGATACGCAGTATTTT

abundance: .
d_gene: .
v_gene: TRBV2
j_gene: TRBJ2-7
CDR3aa: CASSERDEQYF
CDR3nt: TGTGCCAGCAGTGAGAGGGACGAGCAGTACTTC

abundance: .
d_gene: .
v_gene: TRBV11-2
j_gene: TRBJ2-7
CDR3aa: CASSLGPGYYEQYF
CDR3nt: TGTGCCAGCAGCTTAGGGCCGGGCTACTACGAGCAGTACTTC

abundance: .
d_gene: TRBD1
v_gene: TRBV2
j_gene: TRBJ2-2
CDR3aa: CASSDTTGGIGELFF
CDR3nt: TGTGCCAGCAGTGATACTACAGGGGGGATTGGGGAGCTGTTTTTT

abundance: few
d_gene: .
v_gene: TRBV20-1
j_gene: TRBJ2-3
CDR3aa: CSARDSGGGSTDTQYF
CDR3nt: TGCAGTGCTAGAGATAGTGGGGGCGGTTCCACAGATACGCAGTATTTT

abundance: many
d_gene: .
v_gene: TRBV10-3
j_gene: TRBJ2-5
CDR3aa: CATLTTESETQYF
CDR3nt: TGTGCCACCCTAACAACGGAATCAGAGACCCAGTACTTC